The 3 T cell receptor beta chains below all came from one sample that was sequenced in a study of radiotherapy plus CTLA-4 blockade in lung cancer. The protocol was immunoSEQ multiplex PCR, while the TCRdb copy is restricted to in-frame clones and leaves out a portion. The top ten hold just over 0.8% of the sample, which has over 75,000 clones, around 83% seen once. The material was peripheral blood, obtained from a patient treated with radiotherapy plus ipilimumab. The receptors derive from a human donor with non-small cell lung cancer who had stable disease on radiotherapy plus ipilimumab.

The rearrangement links TRBV6-6 to TRBJ1-2; 9 nucleotides match TRBD1. With V trimmed by 7 bases and J by 4 bases, 7 bases remained unmatched. Germline V gene data show CDR1 as MNHNY and CDR2 as SVGAGI (reference sequence). This CDR3 has 14 residues. CDR3 protein: CASTQTGGSYGYTF. CDR3 DNA: TGTGCCAGCACCCAGACAGGGGGATCCTATGGCTACACCTTC.

The rearrangement uses TRBV28 and TRBJ1-6; D gene ambiguous. Germline V CDR1 and CDR2: MDHEN, SYDVKM. Trimming removed 7 bases from V and 5 bases from J, with 6 bases in between. CDR3 size: 12 residues. The CDR3 DNA reads TGTGCCAGCAAGGAGAATAATTCACCCCTCCACTTT. Its translation is CASKENNSPLHF.

The V call is TRBV19, the J call TRBJ1-2; D is uncertain. The V and J ends lost 5 bases and 1 base respectively, with 11 bases between them. This CDR3 is 14 amino acids long. Germline V gives CDR1 LNHDA, CDR2 SQIVND (reference sequence). This CDR3 reads CASSPRGVNYGYTF. DNA for the CDR3: TGTGCCAGTAGTCCCCGAGGAGTTAACTATGGCTACACCTTC.